These 20 T cell receptor beta chains came from one sample sequenced in a study of human T cells and chemical hapten exposure. The time point was: patch test 3, about 24 weeks after DPC sensitization. As to treatment: therapeutic diphenylcyclopropenone sensitization with weekly scalp DPC. TCRdb analysed the RACE reads with MiXCR anew, one entry per CDR3 protein. Among about 190,000 distinct CDR3 sequences listed, approximately 26% were seen once. The specimen comprised whole blood, sampled in connection with sensitization to the hapten diphenylcyclopropenone (DPC). Source of these receptors: a woman aged 40 to 50 with alopecia areata. Some clones in this sample may be carry-over from other donors' samples.

This clonotype has only a few counts. The chain is built from TRBV6-2 or TRBV6-3 and TRBJ2-1; 9 nucleotides match TRBD1. V was pared by 6 bases and J by 4 bases, with 4 bases of the junction left unmatched. This CDR3 comprises 14 residues. Germline V gene data show CDR1 as MNHEY and CDR2 as SVGEGT. Here the CDR3 reads CASSPGQGYNEQFF. CDR3 bases: TGTGCCAGCAGCCCGGGACAGGGTTACAATGAGCAGTTCTTC.

This clonotype was observed a few times. The chain combines TRBV28 with TRBJ1-2; D uncertain. The germline V gene has CDR1 MDHEN and CDR2 SYDVKM. V was trimmed by 4 bases and J by 8 bases, leaving 11 bases between them. CDR3 length equals 12 residues. The CDR3, as DNA: TGTGCCAGCAGTTCCCCCCCCCGGGGCTACACCTTC. It is translated as CASSSPPRGYTF.

V usage is TRBV5-1 and J usage is TRBJ1-3; D gene unclear. Trimming removed 3 bases from V and 0 bases from J, with 13 bases in between. Germline V gene data show CDR1 as SGHRS and CDR2 as YFSETQ. The CDR3 loop spans 16 amino acids. CDR3 nucleotide sequence: TGCGCCAGCAGCTCCGGGCCTCCAGACTCTGGAAACACCATATATTTT. Protein: CASSSGPPDSGNTIYF.

This clonotype was detected a few times. The chain carries TRBV29-1 and TRBJ2-2; D is ambiguous. Germline CDR1 is SQVTM and CDR2 is ANQGSEA. The CDR3 is 12 residues long. Trimming removed 6 bases at V and 5 bases at J, with 10 bases between. CDR3 sequence reads: CSVREVTGELFF. In nucleotides, the CDR3 is TGCAGCGTCCGAGAGGTGACCGGGGAGCTGTTTTTT.

The sample holds a few counts of this clonotype. The chain joins TRBV28 to TRBJ1-2, with 7 bases that match TRBD1. V gave up 1 base and J gave up 14 bases; unmatched junction bases: 10. The V gene's germline CDR1 is MDHEN and CDR2 SYDVKM. The CDR3 totals 13 residues. The CDR3 nucleotides read TGTGCCAGCAGTTTATCGGACAGGTCACTTAGGACCTTC. It codes for CASSLSDRSLRTF.

This clonotype was counted at least ten times. The V call is TRBV5-6, the J call TRBJ2-2; 11 bases are a match to TRBD1. Trimming removed 4 bases from V and 7 bases from J; junction bases left unmatched: 3. The CDR3 length is 14 residues. Germline V gives CDR1 SGHDT, CDR2 YYEEEE. In nucleotides, the CDR3 is TGTGCCAGCAGCCCGGACAGGGGGCGCGGGGAGCTGTTTTTT. This gives the protein CASSPDRGRGELFF.

This clonotype has just a few counts. V is TRBV6-2 or TRBV6-3 and J is TRBJ2-7, with a weak D call TRBD2 (5 bases). The germline V and J ends were trimmed by 5 bases and 1 base, with 15 bases remaining between them. The CDR3 is made up of 15 amino acids. In germline, CDR1 is MNHEY, CDR2 SVGEGT. DNA of the CDR3: TGTGCCAGCAGTGCCGGACTGTTACGTTCCTACGAGCAGTACTTC. Residues: CASSAGLLRSYEQYF.

This clonotype has ten or more counts. The J gene is TRBJ1-3, the V gene TRBV29-1; D gene ambiguous. The V end lost 4 bases, the J end lost 4 bases, and 11 bases lay between the germline ends. Germline lookup yields CDR1 SQVTM and CDR2 ANQGSEA. The CDR3 has 13 amino acids. The DNA for the CDR3 is TGCAGCGTTGGGGGTCTAATCGGAAACACCATATATTTT. This gives the protein CSVGGLIGNTIYF.

This clonotype was detected a few times. This rearrangement joins TRBV28 to TRBJ2-4; the D is unclear. The CDR3 consists of 11 residues. The V end was cut by 10 bases, the J end by 2 bases, with 6 bases between. CDR1 and CDR2 from the germline V gene are MDHEN and SYDVKM. CDR3 region: CAIGSKNIQYF. The DNA of the CDR3 is TGTGCCATAGGGTCCAAAAACATTCAGTACTTC.

This clonotype appeared a few times. The gene calls are TRBV7-6 and TRBJ2-2, with D perhaps TRBD1 or TRBD2 (5 bases each). The CDR3 runs to 15 residues. Trimming shortened V by 5 bases and J by 8 bases, and 18 bases separated the two germline ends. Germline lookup yields CDR1 SGHVS and CDR2 FNYEAQ. The DNA for the CDR3 is TGTGCCAGCAGCCCCCGGGACCAAAGGCCGGGGGAGCTGTTTTTT. The encoded protein is CASSPRDQRPGELFF.

The chain links TRBV6-2 or TRBV6-3 to TRBJ2-7, with 7 bases aligning to TRBD2. Germline V gives CDR1 MNHEY, CDR2 SVGEGT. The junction had 4 bases not matched to a gene; V was cut back by 5 bases and J by 6 bases. The CDR3 is made up of 12 amino acids. CDR3 nucleotide sequence: TGTGCCAGCAGTCGCCGCGGGGGCGAGCAGTACTTC. Amino acids: CASSRRGGEQYF.

The rearrangement links TRBV29-1 to TRBJ1-2; unclear D gene. Trimming removed 1 base at V and 8 bases at J, with 8 bases between. CDR3 length equals 11 residues. Per the germline V gene, CDR1 is SQVTM and CDR2 is ANQGSEA. Here the CDR3 reads CSVEGRPGYTF. The CDR3 DNA sequence: TGCAGCGTTGAAGGGCGTCCCGGCTACACCTTC.

This clonotype was observed at least ten times. This chain links TRBV25-1 with TRBJ2-1; D remains unclear. Germline V gives CDR1 MGHDK, CDR2 SYGVNS. The CDR3 covers 11 residues. Deletions cut 6 bases from V and 14 bases from J, with 14 bases between. Here the CDR3 DNA reads TGTGCCAGCAGAAATGGGCTAAACGAGTTCTTC. Translated, it gives CASRNGLNEFF.

This clonotype appeared a few times. The J gene is TRBJ2-1, the V gene TRBV27, with D maybe TRBD2 (6 bases). The CDR3 is made up of 12 amino acids. Trimming took 10 bases from V and 8 from J, leaving 15 bases between them. From germline, CDR1 is MNHEY and CDR2 SMNVEV (reference sequence). CDR3 DNA sequence: TGTGCCACCCGACTAGGCAGGGATGAGCAGTTCTTC. It translates to CATRLGRDEQFF.

The V and J genes are TRBV6-6 and TRBJ1-4, with D unclear. This CDR3 comprises 12 residues. Germline assignment: CDR1 MNHNY and CDR2 SVGAGI (reference sequence). V lost 6 bases and J lost 13, with 15 bases in between. The CDR3 DNA reads TGTGCCAGCAGCCCACGGACCCAAGGACTGTTTTTT. Its translation: CASSPRTQGLFF.

The chain carries TRBV11-2 and TRBJ2-3; TRBD2 matches 7 bases. The CDR3 sequence is 16 residues long. Germline CDR1 SGHAT, CDR2 FQNNGV. V trimming: 1 base; J trimming: 7 bases; junction bases outside the gene matches: 11. CDR3 sequence reads: CASSLAGGSFANTQYF. The CDR3 DNA follows: TGTGCCAGCAGCTTAGCCGGCGGGAGTTTCGCAAATACGCAGTATTTT.

This clonotype occurred a few times. The CDR3 DNA follows: TGCAGCGTTCTTAGCGGTAGCTCCTACAATGAGCAGTTCTTC. Translation gives CSVLSGSSYNEQFF. This chain uses TRBV29-1 with TRBJ2-1; a weak D match, TRBD2 (6 bases). This CDR3 is 14 amino acids long. CDR1 SQVTM and CDR2 ANQGSEA come from the germline V gene. The V end was cut by 5 bases, the J end by 0 bases, with 11 bases between.

This clonotype was observed many times. The chain employs TRBV6-2 or TRBV6-3 and TRBJ2-7; 10 bases fit TRBD1. The CDR3 consists of 17 residues. V trimming: 2 bases; J trimming: 3 bases; junction bases outside the gene matches: 10. Per germline, CDR1 MNHEY and CDR2 SVGEGT. The CDR3 DNA reads as TGTGCCAGCAGTTACCCTGACAGGGGGCAAGCCAGCTACGAGCAGTACTTC. Protein product: CASSYPDRGQASYEQYF.

The rearrangement uses TRBV12-3 or TRBV12-4 and TRBJ2-3, with TRBD2 matching over 7 bases. V shed 3 bases, J shed 4 bases, and the junction held 4 bases outside the gene matches. CDR3 size: 14 residues. CDR3 DNA: TGTGCCAGCAGTTTTCGCCTAGCGGCAGATACGCAGTATTTT. Its protein product is CASSFRLAADTQYF.

The rearrangement links TRBV29-1 to TRBJ2-3, with 9 bases that match TRBD1. V shed 1 base, J shed 1 base, and the junction held 9 bases outside the gene matches. Germline values: CDR1 SQVTM, CDR2 ANQGSEA. The CDR3 is made up of 17 amino acids. CDR3 DNA: TGCAGCGTTGAAGGGGGGACAGGGATCCGCGGCACAGATACGCAGTATTTT. This encodes CSVEGGTGIRGTDTQYF.